The T cell receptor (beta chain) under discussion was sequenced for a study of Graves' ophthalmopathy and Graves' hyperthyroidism. Overall study: The collection of peripheral blood took place at initial diagnosis, before any treatment.

The table lists this clonotype with many counts. CDR1 LGHNA and CDR2 YNFKEQ come from the germline V gene. The CDR3 has 17 residues. With 5 bases clipped from V and 7 bases from J, the junction kept 8 bases outside the gene matches. Scientists amplified the TCR beta CDR3 regions from RNA transcripts. RT-PCR with HTBI primers came first, then second-round multiplex PCR. MiXCR, run by TCRdb on the multiplex PCR reads, gives a single entry per CDR3 protein. The sample consists of hundreds of thousands of distinct CDR3 sequences, approximately 22% of them appearing once. The chain joins TRBV4-2 to TRBJ2-2, with TRBD2 matching over 15 bases. Specimen: peripheral blood. The origin of this receptor is a woman between 18 and 30 years old with stable Graves' hyperthyroidism. Some clones in this sample may be carry-over from other donors' samples. The CDR3 loop is CASSTGTSGGLIGELFF. CDR3 nucleotide sequence: TGTGCCAGCAGCACGGGGACTAGCGGGGGGTTAATCGGGGAGCTGTTTTTT.